The rows below give T cell receptor beta chains drawn from one sample of a study of shared clonotypes between healthy human individuals. Assay used: immunoSEQ multiplex PCR; TCRdb lists only in-frame clones, some missing. The profile shows about 700,000 clones, about 90% of them singletons. Sequencing input: naive CD8+ T cells sorted from blood. The source is a man aged 30 to 45 in good health. The CDR3 runs from the conserved cysteine through the conserved F or W. Each record gives: V gene, J gene, D gene, clone size, CDR3 length, CDR3 protein, CDR3 DNA. A D gene is named only where the DNA matches it firmly. Expanded clones get a size class; other rows say once, few or many, or leave the size out.

TRBV7-9	TRBJ2-1	.	once	14	CASSLAISVHEQFF	TGTGCCAGCAGCTTAGCGATTTCGGTTCATGAGCAGTTCTTC
TRBV7-8	TRBJ2-7	TRBD2	.	13	CASSLGAGDEQYF	TGTGCCAGCAGCTTAGGTGCGGGGGACGAGCAGTACTTC
TRBV19	TRBJ1-4	.	few	16	CASSPRGRQPPEKLFF	TGTGCCAGTAGTCCCCGCGGAAGGCAGCCGCCTGAAAAACTGTTTTTT
TRBV6-1	TRBJ1-5	.	.	17	CASSVSRALNSNQPQHF	TGTGCCAGCAGTGTGAGTAGGGCACTTAATAGCAATCAGCCCCAGCATTTT
TRBV4-1	TRBJ1-4	TRBD1	.	17	CASSPRDRGLTNEKLFF	TGCGCCAGCAGCCCTCGGGACAGGGGTTTAACTAATGAAAAACTGTTTTTT
TRBV6-5	TRBJ1-2	.	.	16	CASSYKERPWDYGYTF	TGTGCCAGCAGTTACAAGGAAAGGCCTTGGGACTATGGCTACACCTTC
TRBV7-9	TRBJ2-1	TRBD1	.	13	CASSSRGPGEQFF	TGTGCCAGCAGTTCGAGGGGGCCGGGCGAGCAGTTCTTC
TRBV18	TRBJ2-1	TRBD2	.	15	CASSKTSDSYNEQFF	TGTGCCAGCTCAAAAACTAGCGACTCCTACAATGAGCAGTTCTTC
TRBV4-1	TRBJ2-7	TRBD2	.	14	CASSHASGDYEQYF	TGCGCCAGCAGCCACGCTAGCGGGGACTACGAGCAGTACTTC
TRBV9	TRBJ2-1	.	.	15	CASSVDGRESDEQFF	TGTGCCAGCAGCGTAGATGGTCGGGAGTCGGATGAGCAGTTCTTC
TRBV19	TRBJ1-2	.	.	14	CASSIFAGSDGYTF	TGTGCCAGTAGTATCTTCGCGGGTTCAGACGGCTACACCTTC
TRBV5-6	TRBJ2-7	.	.	13	CASTLVNSYEQYF	TGTGCCAGCACCCTTGTTAATTCCTACGAGCAGTACTTC
TRBV7-2	TRBJ2-1	.	.	12	CASSLEWDEQFF	TGTGCCAGCAGCTTAGAGTGGGATGAGCAGTTCTTC
TRBV27	TRBJ2-1	.	.	12	CASSSTTGMKFF	TGTGCCAGCAGTTCGACAACAGGTATGAAGTTCTTC
TRBV19	TRBJ2-1	.	.	15	CASSLLGGFVNEQFF	TGTGCCAGTAGTCTCCTCGGGGGCTTCGTCAATGAGCAGTTCTTC
TRBV6-1	TRBJ2-3	.	.	18	CASSESDPGALQIDTQYF	TGTGCCAGCAGTGAATCCGATCCCGGGGCGCTTCAGATAGATACGCAGTATTTT